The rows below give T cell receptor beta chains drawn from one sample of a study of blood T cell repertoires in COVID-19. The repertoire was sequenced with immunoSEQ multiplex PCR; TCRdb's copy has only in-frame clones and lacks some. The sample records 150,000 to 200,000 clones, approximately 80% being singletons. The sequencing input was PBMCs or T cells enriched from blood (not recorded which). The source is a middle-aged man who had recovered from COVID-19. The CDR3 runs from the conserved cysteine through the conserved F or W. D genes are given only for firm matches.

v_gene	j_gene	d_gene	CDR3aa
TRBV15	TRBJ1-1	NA	CATSRVGQSGVGAFF
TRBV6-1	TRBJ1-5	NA	CASSEKSLEGTQPQHF
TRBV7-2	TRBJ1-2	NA	CASSQPQGPNYGYTF
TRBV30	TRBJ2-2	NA	CAWNKGANTGELFF
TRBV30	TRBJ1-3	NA	CAWSVGGSSGNTIYF
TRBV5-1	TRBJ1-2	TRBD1	CASSLGGQGSQGYTF
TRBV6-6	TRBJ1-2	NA	CAIMSFDGYTF
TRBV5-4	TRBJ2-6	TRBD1	CASSLGRGLSGANVLTF
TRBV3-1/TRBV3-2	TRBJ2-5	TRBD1	CASSQGQGARGETQYF
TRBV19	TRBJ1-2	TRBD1	CASSIDPVTGGGYTF
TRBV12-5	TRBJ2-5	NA	CASGPDTQETQYF
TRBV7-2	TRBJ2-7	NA	CASSSYLSSYEQYF
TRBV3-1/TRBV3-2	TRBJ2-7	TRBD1	CASSLDPRDRRASYEQYF
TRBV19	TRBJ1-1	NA	CASRVSPGGLVEAFF
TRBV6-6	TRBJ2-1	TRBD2	CASRGGDSYNEQFF
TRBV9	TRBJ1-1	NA	CASSVGPGRAEAFF
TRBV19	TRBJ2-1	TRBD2	CASIAGGRDEQFF
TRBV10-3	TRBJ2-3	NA	CAISRYNGIRGDTQYF
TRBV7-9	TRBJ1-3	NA	CASSHSNGGFSGNTIYF
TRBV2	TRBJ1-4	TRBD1	CASTGGQGLEKLFF
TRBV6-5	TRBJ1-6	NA	CASRDRDSPLHF
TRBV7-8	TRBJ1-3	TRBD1	CASSPRDSLNTIYF
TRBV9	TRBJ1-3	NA	CASSVALQGSGNTIYF